This T cell receptor (beta chain) was obtained from a study of T cells in Graves' hyperthyroidism and ophthalmopathy. Findings and limits, study-wide: Most thyroid clonotypes expanded above 0.001 appeared in blood too. Model-based prediction identified ophthalmopathy a median 6.5 months prior to its onset.

What was amplified from RNA transcripts were TCR beta CDR3 regions. HTBI primers were used for first-round RT-PCR of the TCR CDR3. TCRdb reprocessed the multiplex PCR reads via MiXCR and lists one record per CDR3 protein. The profile covers about 210,000 distinct CDR3 sequences, with approximately 17% appearing a single time and 50% taken by the ten largest. Used for diagnoses were clinical symptoms, serum thyroxine and TRAb, thyroid ultrasound and orbital computed tomography. A roughly 10 ml volume of fresh peripheral blood provided the PBMCs. Regarding this clonotype: Its antigen is still unknown.

CDR3 size: 14 residues. The ends were cut back, 4 bases at V and 2 bases at J, with 6 bases in the middle. Germline CDR1 is SEHNR and CDR2 is FQNEAQ (reference sequence). The material sequenced was blood. The TCR originated in a man aged 45-65 years with Graves' hyperthyroidism. This chain joins TRBV7-9 and TRBJ2-6; D not resolved. CDR3 sequence (DNA): TGTGCCAGCAGCTCCTTCACTGGGGCCAACGTCCTGACTTTC. Translation: CASSSFTGANVLTF.